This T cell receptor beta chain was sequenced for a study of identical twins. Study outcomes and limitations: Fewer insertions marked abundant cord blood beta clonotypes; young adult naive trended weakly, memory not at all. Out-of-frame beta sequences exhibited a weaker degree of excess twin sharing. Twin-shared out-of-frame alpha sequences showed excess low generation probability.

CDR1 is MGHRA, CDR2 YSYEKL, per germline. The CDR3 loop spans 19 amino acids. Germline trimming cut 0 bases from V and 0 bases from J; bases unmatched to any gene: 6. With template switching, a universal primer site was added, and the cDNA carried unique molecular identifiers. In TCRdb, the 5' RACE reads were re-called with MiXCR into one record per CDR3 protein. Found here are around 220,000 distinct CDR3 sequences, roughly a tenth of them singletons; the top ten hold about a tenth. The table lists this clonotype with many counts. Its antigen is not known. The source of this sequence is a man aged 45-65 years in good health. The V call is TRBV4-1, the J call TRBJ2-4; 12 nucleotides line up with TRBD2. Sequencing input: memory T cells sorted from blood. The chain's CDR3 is CASSQESSGGAPAKNIQYF. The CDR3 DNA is TGCGCCAGCAGCCAAGAATCTAGCGGGGGGGCCCCAGCCAAAAACATTCAGTACTTC.